This passage covers 8 T cell receptor beta chains from one sample sequenced in a study of CD8 T cells in Susac syndrome. It was with random hexamers that roughly 0.45 to 1 ug RNA was reverse transcribed. TCRdb passed the immunoSEQ multiplex PCR reads through MiXCR, listing each CDR3 protein once. Altogether some 96,000 distinct CDR3 sequences are present, 85% to 95% being singletons, with the ten largest covering more than 0.3%. The sample consisted of CD4+ T cells from PBMCs. These receptors came from a human donor with Susac syndrome.

The V and J genes are TRBV4-1 and TRBJ2-7, with D perhaps TRBD2 (5 bases). Germline loops: CDR1 MGHRA, CDR2 YSYEKL. Trimming shortened V by 2 bases and J by 6 bases, and 11 bases separated the two germline ends. The CDR3 has 13 amino acids. As DNA, the CDR3 is TGCGCCAGCAGCCAACTTCTGAGGGCCGAGCAGTACTTC. It yields the protein CASSQLLRAEQYF.

The rearrangement joins TRBV27 to TRBJ2-3; 11 positions agree with TRBD2. Germline CDR1 is MNHEY and CDR2 is SMNVEV (reference sequence). The CDR3 extends over 16 amino acids. V trimming: 1 base; J trimming: 5 bases; junction bases outside the gene matches: 5. CDR3 sequence: CASSLYLAGGQDTQYF. The CDR3, as DNA: TGTGCCAGCAGTTTATACCTAGCGGGGGGTCAAGATACGCAGTATTTT.

The V and J genes are TRBV10-2 and TRBJ2-4; 7 bases line up with TRBD1. The CDR3 consists of 15 residues. V dropped 3 bases and J dropped 0; count of bases not matched to a gene: 2. Germline V gene sequence: CDR1 WSHSY, CDR2 SAAADI. CDR3 sequence: CASSEGGLAKNIQYF. The CDR3 coding sequence is TGCGCCAGCAGTGAAGGGGGCTTAGCCAAAAACATTCAGTACTTC.

This sequence joins TRBV9 and TRBJ1-3, with D tentatively TRBD1 (6 bases). V was pared by 3 bases and J by 0 bases, with 16 bases between. The CDR3 sequence is 17 residues long. Germline V CDR1 and CDR2: SGDLS, YYNGEE. The CDR3 DNA reads TGTGCCAGCAGCGAAGGGGCAGGGGCACCCTCTGGAAACACCATATATTTT. Protein sequence: CASSEGAGAPSGNTIYF.

This chain uses TRBV7-2 with TRBJ1-4; no clear D. V was trimmed by 3 bases and J by 8 bases, leaving 7 bases between them. The germline CDR1 and CDR2 sequences are SGHTA and FQGNSA. The length of the CDR3 is 12 residues. CDR3 sequence (DNA): TGTGCCAGCAGCTTTCGGAACGAAAAACTGTTTTTT. It codes for CASSFRNEKLFF.

The rearrangement links TRBV15 to TRBJ1-4; D gene unclear. The V and J ends lost 0 bases and 4 bases respectively, with 6 bases between them. This CDR3 contains 14 residues. CDR1 LNHNV and CDR2 YYDKDF come from the germline V gene (reference sequence). Here the CDR3 reads CATSRDRYNEKLFF. The CDR3 nucleotides are TGTGCCACCAGCAGAGATAGATATAATGAAAAACTGTTTTTT.

V gene TRBV12-3 or TRBV12-4 combines with J gene TRBJ2-7, with TRBD1 identical over 8 bases. The V and J ends lost 5 bases and 2 bases, in that order; junction bases with no gene match: 8. The length of the CDR3 is 15 residues. Here the CDR3 reads CASSPTGDDPYEQYF. CDR3 DNA sequence: TGTGCCAGCAGTCCGACAGGGGATGACCCCTACGAGCAGTACTTC.

V usage is TRBV12-3 or TRBV12-4 and J usage is TRBJ1-2; TRBD1 might be the D (6 bases). Deletions cut 2 bases from V and 6 bases from J, with 10 bases between. The CDR3 is made up of 13 amino acids. DNA for the CDR3: TGTGCCAGCAGTTTAAACAGGGACCATGGCTACACCTTC. It codes for CASSLNRDHGYTF.